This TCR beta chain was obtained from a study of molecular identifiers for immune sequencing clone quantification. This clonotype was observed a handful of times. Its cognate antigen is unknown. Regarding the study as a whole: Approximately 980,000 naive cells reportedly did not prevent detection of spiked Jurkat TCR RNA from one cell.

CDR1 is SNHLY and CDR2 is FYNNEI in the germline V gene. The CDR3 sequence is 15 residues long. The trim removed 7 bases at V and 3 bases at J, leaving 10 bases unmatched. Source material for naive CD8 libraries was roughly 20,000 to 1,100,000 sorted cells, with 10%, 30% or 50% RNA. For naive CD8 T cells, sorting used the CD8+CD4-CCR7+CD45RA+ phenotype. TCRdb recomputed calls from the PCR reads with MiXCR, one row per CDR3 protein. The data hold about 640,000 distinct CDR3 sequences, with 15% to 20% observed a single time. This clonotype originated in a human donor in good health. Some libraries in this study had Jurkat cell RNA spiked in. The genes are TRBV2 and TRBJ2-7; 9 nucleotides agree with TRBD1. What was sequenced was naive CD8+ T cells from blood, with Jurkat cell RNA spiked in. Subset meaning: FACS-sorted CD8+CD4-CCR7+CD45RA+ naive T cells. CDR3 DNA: TGTGCCAGCATCAAGGAGGGGACAGGGATCTACGAGCAGTACTTC. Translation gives CASIKEGTGIYEQYF.